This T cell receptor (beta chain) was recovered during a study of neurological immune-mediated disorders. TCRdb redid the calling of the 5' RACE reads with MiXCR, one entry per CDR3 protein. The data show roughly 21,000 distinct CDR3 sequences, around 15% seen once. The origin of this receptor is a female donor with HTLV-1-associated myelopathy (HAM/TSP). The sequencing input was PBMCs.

The CDR3 DNA is TGCAGTGCTATACAAGGGATGAGGCAGTTCTTC. Translated, it gives CSAIQGMRQFF. The J gene is TRBJ2-1, the V gene TRBV20-1, with unresolved D. The V end lost 4 bases, the J end lost 12 bases, and 13 bases lay between the germline ends. This CDR3 spans 11 amino acids. CDR1 is DFQATT and CDR2 is SNEGSKA in the germline V gene (reference sequence).